The present T cell receptor (beta chain) was sequenced within a study of T-cell reconstitution after alpha-beta-depleted transplantation in children. Study findings and constraints: Several hundred expanded graft clones reportedly gave rise to the alpha-beta T cells present about two months after transplant. One year after transplant, T-cell counts and diversity came mostly from newly produced T cells.

In the case of this clonotype: Its antigen is as yet unknown.

CDR1 is SGHNT, CDR2 YENEEA, per germline. The V segment lost 8 bases and the J segment 7 bases; nucleotides outside the gene matches: 5. CDR3 length: 14 amino acids. A library of TCRbeta sequences, prepared with unique molecular identifiers, was generated. From the PCR reads, TCRdb called clonotypes with MiXCR, one entry per CDR3 protein. The sample lists around 500,000 distinct CDR3 sequences, more than 20% occurring once. The sequence came from a boy younger than two who had a stem cell transplant for acute myeloid leukemia, so the T cells may come from the graft donor. The sample here was PBMCs, mostly from graft donor cells, taken 360 days after TCRalphabeta/CD19-depleted stem cell transplant. The chain employs TRBV11-3 and TRBJ2-2; 12 bases map to TRBD2. DNA for the CDR3: TGTGCCAGCGGACTAGCGGGGTACCACGGGGAGCTGTTTTTT. This encodes CASGLAGYHGELFF.